Each of the 3 T cell receptor beta chains below was sequenced from the same sample in a study of CD8 T cells in ankylosing spondylitis (TCRdb year 2017). The protocol used for the library was 5' RACE. The run used an Illumina HiSeq 2500. Using fastp at Q25 and MiXCR, TCRdb reprocessed the public reads and kept productive beta chains. Entries are consolidated by CDR3 protein sequence, retaining the most common genes and DNA. This sample gives hundreds of thousands of distinct CDR3 sequences in total; around 21% of them show up just once. Clones ranked in the top ten supply about 3.7% of the sample. Sequenced: blood, either unsorted or a sorted T cell fraction (not recorded which). These receptors were obtained from a female donor with ankylosing spondylitis or in good health (not recorded which).

Many counts were recorded for this clonotype. V usage is TRBV6-6 and J usage is TRBJ2-3; 8 bases agree with TRBD2. Germline trimming cut 7 bases from V and 5 bases from J; bases unmatched to any gene: 11. The CDR3 is 15 residues long. Germline V gene sequence: CDR1 MNHNY, CDR2 SVGAGI (reference sequence). In DNA, the CDR3 is TGTGCCAGCACCTCGCCAGCGGGAGCTGGAGATACGCAGTATTTT. Protein sequence: CASTSPAGAGDTQYF.

The sample holds a few counts of this clonotype. The rearrangement links TRBV6-2 or TRBV6-3 to TRBJ2-7; 9 bases fit TRBD2. J gave up 4 bases and V 6 bases, and 7 bases lay outside the gene matches. Germline-derived CDR1 and CDR2 are MNHEY and SVGEGT. The CDR3 covers 14 residues. Here the CDR3 DNA reads TGTGCCAGCAGAGGCAGCGGGAGGTCTTACGAGCAGTACTTC. Translating gives CASRGSGRSYEQYF.

In this sample, this clonotype turned up once. This chain links TRBV7-3 with TRBJ2-2, with D possibly matching TRBD2 (6 bases). The V end lost 1 base, the J end lost 4 bases, and 13 bases lay between the germline ends. From germline, CDR1 is SGHTA and CDR2 FQGTGA. The CDR3 is 16 amino acids. The CDR3 sequence is CASSLNAGSSTGELFF. The CDR3 DNA sequence: TGTGCCAGCAGCTTAAATGCGGGAAGTAGCACCGGGGAGCTGTTTTTT.